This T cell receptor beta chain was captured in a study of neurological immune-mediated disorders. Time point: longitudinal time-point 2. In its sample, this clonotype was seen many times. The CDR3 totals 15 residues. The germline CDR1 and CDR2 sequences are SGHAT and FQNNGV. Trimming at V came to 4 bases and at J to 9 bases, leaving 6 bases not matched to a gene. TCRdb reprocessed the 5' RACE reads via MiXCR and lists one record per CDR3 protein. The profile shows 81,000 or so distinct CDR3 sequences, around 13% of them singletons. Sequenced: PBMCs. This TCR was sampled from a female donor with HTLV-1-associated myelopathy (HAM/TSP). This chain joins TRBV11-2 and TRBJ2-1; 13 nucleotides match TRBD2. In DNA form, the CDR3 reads TGTGCCAGCAGCTCCGGACTAGCGGGGGCACTTGAGCAGTTCTTC. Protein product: CASSSGLAGALEQFF. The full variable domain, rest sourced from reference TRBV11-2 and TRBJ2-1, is EAGVAQSPRYKIIEKRQSVAFWCNPISGHATLYWYQQILGQGPKLLIQFQNNGVVDDSQLPKDRFSAERLKGVDSTLKIQPAKLEDSAVYLCASSSGLAGALEQFFGPGTRLTVL.